The clone carrying this T cell receptor beta chain was found a few times. The data belong to a study of response to subunit inactivated influenza vaccine. The CDR3 sequence is 21 residues long. Trimming at V came to 1 base and at J to 5 bases, leaving 20 bases not matched to a gene. Germline values: CDR1 MGHRA, CDR2 YSYEKL. Using its own MiXCR run on the RT-PCR reads, TCRdb lists one record per CDR3 protein. Of hundreds of thousands of distinct CDR3 sequences in the sample, about a tenth were seen once. The chain couples TRBV4-1 to TRBJ2-3; 11 bases map to TRBD2. The receptor was derived from a middle-aged man who received an inactivated influenza vaccine. The sequencing here drew on PBMCs from blood, taken roughly 47 days after vaccination. The CDR3 spells CASSQGEIWGRLAGIQDTQYF. CDR3 DNA sequence: TGCGCCAGCAGCCAAGGGGAGATTTGGGGAAGACTAGCGGGGATTCAAGATACGCAGTATTTT.